This T cell receptor (beta chain) was sequenced during a study of identical twins. Overall study results and limits: Insertions were reduced in abundant cord blood beta clonotypes but not in memory repertoires. Invariant MAIT and iNKT cells could partly confound zero-insertion analyses.

Concerning this clonotype itself: The antigen is unknown.

cDNA molecules carried unique molecular identifiers, and template switching added a universal primer site. TCRdb reprocessed the 5' RACE reads via MiXCR and lists one record per CDR3 protein. The sample lists 500,000 to 650,000 distinct CDR3 sequences, 7% to 7.5% seen once, with 1.6% in the top ten. In every case, the donor was a healthy Caucasian. The CDR3 is 15 residues long. CDR1 SGHVS and CDR2 FNYEAQ come from the germline V gene. V shed 4 bases and J 6 bases; nucleotides not matched to a gene: 8. The same sample was also studied in work on yellow fever vaccine responses in identical twins.

The V gene is TRBV7-6, the J gene TRBJ2-2, with 7 positions matching TRBD2. The clonotype was recovered from a woman aged 18 to 35 in good health. Sequencing input: PBMCs. The CDR3 DNA is TGTGCCAGCAGCTCACCGGAGCGGGGTTCCGGGGAGCTGTTTTTT. It specifies CASSSPERGSGELFF.